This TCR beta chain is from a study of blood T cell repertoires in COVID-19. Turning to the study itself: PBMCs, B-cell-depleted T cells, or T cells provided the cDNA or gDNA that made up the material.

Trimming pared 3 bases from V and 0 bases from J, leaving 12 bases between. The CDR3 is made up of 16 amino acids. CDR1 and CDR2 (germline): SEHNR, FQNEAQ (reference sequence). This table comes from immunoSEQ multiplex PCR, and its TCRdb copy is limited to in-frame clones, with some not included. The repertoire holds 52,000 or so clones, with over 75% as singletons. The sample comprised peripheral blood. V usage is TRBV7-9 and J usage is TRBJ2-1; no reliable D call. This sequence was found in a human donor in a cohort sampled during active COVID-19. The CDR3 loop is CASSLLVRSSYNEQFF. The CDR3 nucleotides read TGTGCCAGCAGCTTGCTGGTTCGCAGCTCCTACAATGAGCAGTTCTTC.